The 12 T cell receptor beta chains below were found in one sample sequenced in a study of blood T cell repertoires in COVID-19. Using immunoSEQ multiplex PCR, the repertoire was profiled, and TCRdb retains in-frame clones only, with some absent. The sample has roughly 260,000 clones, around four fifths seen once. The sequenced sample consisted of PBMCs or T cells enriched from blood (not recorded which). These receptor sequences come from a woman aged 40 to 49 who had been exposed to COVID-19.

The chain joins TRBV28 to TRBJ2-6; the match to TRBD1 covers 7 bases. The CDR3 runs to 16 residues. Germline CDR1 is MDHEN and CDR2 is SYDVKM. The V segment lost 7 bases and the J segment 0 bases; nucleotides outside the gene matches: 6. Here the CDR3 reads CASTTGDNSGANVLTF. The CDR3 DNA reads TGTGCCAGCACCACAGGGGACAACTCTGGGGCCAACGTCCTGACTTTC.

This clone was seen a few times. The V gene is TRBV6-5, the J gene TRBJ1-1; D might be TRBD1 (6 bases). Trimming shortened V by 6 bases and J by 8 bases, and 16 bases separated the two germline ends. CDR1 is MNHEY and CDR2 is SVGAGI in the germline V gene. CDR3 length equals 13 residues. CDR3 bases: TGTGCCAGCAGGAACGGCAGGGGTAAGGAAGCTTTCTTT. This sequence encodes CASRNGRGKEAFF.

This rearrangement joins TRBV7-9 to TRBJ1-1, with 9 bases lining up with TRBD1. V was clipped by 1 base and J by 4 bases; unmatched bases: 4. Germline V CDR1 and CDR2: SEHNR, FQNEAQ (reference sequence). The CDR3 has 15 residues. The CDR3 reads CASSLVIQGATEAFF. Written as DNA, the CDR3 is TGTGCCAGCAGCTTAGTTATACAGGGGGCCACTGAAGCTTTCTTT. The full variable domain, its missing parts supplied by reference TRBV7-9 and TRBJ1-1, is DTGVSQNPRHKITKRGQNVTFRCDPISEHNRLYWYRQTLGQGPEFLTYFQNEAQLEKSRLLSDRFSAERPKGSFSTLEIQRTEQGDSAMYLCASSLVIQGATEAFFGQGTRLTVV.

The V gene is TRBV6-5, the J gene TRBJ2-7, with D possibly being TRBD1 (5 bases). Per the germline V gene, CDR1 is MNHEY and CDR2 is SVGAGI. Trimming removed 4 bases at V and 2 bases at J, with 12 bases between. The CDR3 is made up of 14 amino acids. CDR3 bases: TGTGCCAGCAGTTCTATGACAGAGGCCTACGAGCAGTACTTC. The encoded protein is CASSSMTEAYEQYF.

The CDR3 region is CASSPRLAGGPNEQFF. CDR3 nucleotides: TGTGCCAGCAGCCCTCGACTAGCGGGGGGGCCCAATGAGCAGTTCTTC. The chain carries TRBV3-1 (or the pseudogene TRBV3-2) and TRBJ2-1, with 14 bases matching TRBD2. The germline V gene encodes CDR1 LGHDT and CDR2 YNNKEL (reference sequence). The CDR3 loop spans 16 amino acids. V dropped 4 bases and J dropped 6; count of bases not matched to a gene: 5.

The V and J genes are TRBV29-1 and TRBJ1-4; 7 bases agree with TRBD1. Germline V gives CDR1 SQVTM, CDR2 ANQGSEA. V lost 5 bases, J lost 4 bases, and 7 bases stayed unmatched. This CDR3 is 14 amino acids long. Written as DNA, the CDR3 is TGCAGCGTTCAGGGACAGTTCAGTAATGAAAAACTGTTTTTT. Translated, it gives CSVQGQFSNEKLFF.

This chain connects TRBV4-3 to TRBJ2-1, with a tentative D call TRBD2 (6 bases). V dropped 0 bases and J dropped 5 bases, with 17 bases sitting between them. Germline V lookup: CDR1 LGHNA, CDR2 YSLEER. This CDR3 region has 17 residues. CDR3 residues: CASSQDRLIGGDNEQFF. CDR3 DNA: TGCGCCAGCAGCCAAGATCGGTTGATCGGCGGGGACAATGAGCAGTTCTTC.

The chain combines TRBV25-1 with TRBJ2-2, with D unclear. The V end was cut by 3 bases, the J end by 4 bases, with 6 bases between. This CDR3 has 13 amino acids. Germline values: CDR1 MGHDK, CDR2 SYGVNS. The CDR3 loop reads CASSDPVTGELFF. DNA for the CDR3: TGTGCCAGCAGTGATCCGGTCACCGGGGAGCTGTTTTTT.

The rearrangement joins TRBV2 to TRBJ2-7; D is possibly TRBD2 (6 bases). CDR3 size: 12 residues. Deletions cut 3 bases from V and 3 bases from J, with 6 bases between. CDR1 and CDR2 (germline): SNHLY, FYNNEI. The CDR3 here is CASSEDYYEQYF. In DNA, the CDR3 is TGTGCCAGCAGTGAGGACTACTACGAGCAGTACTTC.

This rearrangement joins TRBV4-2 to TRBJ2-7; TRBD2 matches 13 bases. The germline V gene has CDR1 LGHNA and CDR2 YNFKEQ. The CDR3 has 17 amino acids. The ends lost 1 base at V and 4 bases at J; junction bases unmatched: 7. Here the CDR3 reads CASSQGRTSGGPYEQYF. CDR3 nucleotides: TGTGCCAGCAGCCAAGGGAGGACTAGCGGGGGCCCGTACGAGCAGTACTTC.

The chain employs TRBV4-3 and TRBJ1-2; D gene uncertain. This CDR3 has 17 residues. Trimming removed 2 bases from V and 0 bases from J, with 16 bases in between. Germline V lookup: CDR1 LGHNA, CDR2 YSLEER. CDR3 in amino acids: CASSQTFWEHTNYGYTF. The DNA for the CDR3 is TGCGCCAGCAGCCAAACCTTTTGGGAGCATACTAACTATGGCTACACCTTC.

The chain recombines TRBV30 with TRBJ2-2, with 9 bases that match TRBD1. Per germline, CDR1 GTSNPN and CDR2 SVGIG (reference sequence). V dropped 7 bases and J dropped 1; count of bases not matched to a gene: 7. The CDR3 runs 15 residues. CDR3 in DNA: TGTGCCTTCGGGACAGGGAATTTGAACACCGGGGAGCTGTTTTTT. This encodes CAFGTGNLNTGELFF.